The sequence of this TCR beta chain was determined in a study of T cell repertoires in cytomegalovirus infection. Using its own MiXCR run on the reads, TCRdb lists one record per CDR3 protein. In the table there are approximately 550,000 distinct CDR3 sequences, approximately 17% of which are singletons. There are many counts of this clonotype. Germline V lookup: CDR1 SEHNR, CDR2 FQNEAQ (reference sequence). Trimming stripped 1 base from V and 4 bases from J, with 16 bases between. The CDR3 totals 16 residues. The rearrangement links TRBV7-9 to TRBJ1-1, with no clear D. This sequence was found in a human donor in good health (CMV status not recorded). Some clones in this sample may be carry-over from other donors' samples. Specimen: CD8+ T cells from PBMCs. The CDR3 loop reads CASSLEVRRLGTEAFF. As DNA, the CDR3 is TGTGCCAGCAGCTTAGAAGTTCGGAGGTTGGGCACTGAAGCTTTCTTT.